This paragraph covers one TCR beta chain sequence. Its specificity is unknown. The data derive from a study of OX40 agonist ivuxolimab in advanced cancers. Study details: Partial responses were achieved by three patients, one with hepatocellular carcinoma and two with cutaneous melanoma. The study, taken as a whole, reports: There was clonal expansion of CD4+ and CD8+ blood T cells by week 6 at 0.1 to 3.0 mg/kg. Antigen targets of the expanded peripheral T cells went undetermined.

Method: immunoSEQ multiplex PCR; TCRdb's copy keeps in-frame clones and lacks some. Of roughly 60,000 clones listed, 85% are singletons. In germline, CDR1 is MNHNS, CDR2 SASEGT. Trimming removed 7 bases from V and 4 bases from J; junction bases left unmatched: 5. The CDR3 loop spans 15 amino acids. V gene TRBV6-1 combines with J gene TRBJ2-2, with TRBD2 matching 11 bases. The clonotype originates from an adult with an advanced solid tumor such as melanoma, head and neck, liver or kidney cancer. Specimen: CD4+ or CD8+ T cells sorted from blood, collected in a trial of the OX40 agonist ivuxolimab. The CDR3 DNA reads as TGTGCCAGCAACAAACTAGCGGGAGTCACCGGGGAGCTGTTTTTT. It codes for CASNKLAGVTGELFF.